This note documents a single TCR beta chain sequence. No antigen is known for it. Looked up from germline, CDR1 is MNHNY and CDR2 is SVGAGI (reference sequence). The CDR3 spans 15 residues. The ends were cut back, 2 bases at V and 6 bases at J, with 15 bases in the middle. The data were taken from a study of beta chain features in type 1 diabetes. Via the markers CD45RO/CCR7/CD25/CD127/CD95/CD27, stem cell-like memory, regulatory, central memory and naive CD4+ cells were sorted. Populations obtained by sorting all exceeded 95% purity. Expressed TCRB transcripts were sequenced because the entire RNA isolate underwent reverse transcription. Here immunoSEQ multiplex PCR was the method, and the copy in TCRdb shows in-frame clones only, minus some. This table holds over 150,000 clones, roughly 7.1% found once. Findings and limits, study-wide: Lower insertion and higher deletion counts appeared at VDJ junctions in type 1 diabetes patients. TCRB rearrangement may or may not be influenced by HLA type; here this remained unresolved. The study found moderately but significantly shorter TCRB CDR3s in all four CD4+ subsets of Type 1 diabetes patients.

The chain couples TRBV6-6 to TRBJ2-3, with D possibly being TRBD1 (6 bases). The specimen sequenced was central memory CD4+ T cells from blood. The clonotype was recovered from a woman aged 40 to 50 with type 1 diabetes. The CDR3 region has the DNA TGTGCCAGCAGTTACCGGACAGAAGTGTGGGATACGCAGTATTTT. It is translated as CASSYRTEVWDTQYF.